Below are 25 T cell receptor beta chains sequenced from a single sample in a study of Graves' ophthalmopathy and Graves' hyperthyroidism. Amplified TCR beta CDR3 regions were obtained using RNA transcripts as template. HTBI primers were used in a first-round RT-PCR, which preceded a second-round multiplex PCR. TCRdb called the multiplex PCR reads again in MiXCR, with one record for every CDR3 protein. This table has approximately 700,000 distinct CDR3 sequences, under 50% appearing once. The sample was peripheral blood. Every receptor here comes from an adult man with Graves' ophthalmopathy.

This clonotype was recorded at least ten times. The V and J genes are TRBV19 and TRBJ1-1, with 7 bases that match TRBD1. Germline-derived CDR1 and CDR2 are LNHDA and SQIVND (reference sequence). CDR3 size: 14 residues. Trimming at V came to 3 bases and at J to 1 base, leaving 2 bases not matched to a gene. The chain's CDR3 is CASSIDRENTEAFF. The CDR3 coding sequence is TGTGCCAGTAGTATCGACAGGGAGAACACTGAAGCTTTCTTT.

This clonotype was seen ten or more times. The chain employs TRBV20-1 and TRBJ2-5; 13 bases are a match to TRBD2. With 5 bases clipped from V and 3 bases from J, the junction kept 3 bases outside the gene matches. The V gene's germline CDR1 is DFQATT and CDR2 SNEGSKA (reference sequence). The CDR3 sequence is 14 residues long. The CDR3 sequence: CSAPGLAGEETQYF. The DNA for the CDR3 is TGCAGTGCTCCCGGACTAGCGGGGGAAGAGACCCAGTACTTC.

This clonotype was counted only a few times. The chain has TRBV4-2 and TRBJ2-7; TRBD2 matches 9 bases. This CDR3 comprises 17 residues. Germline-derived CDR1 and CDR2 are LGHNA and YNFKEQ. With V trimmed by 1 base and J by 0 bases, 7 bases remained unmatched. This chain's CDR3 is CASSQVLAGAYSYEQYF. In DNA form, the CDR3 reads TGTGCCAGCAGCCAAGTACTAGCGGGCGCCTACTCCTACGAGCAGTACTTC.

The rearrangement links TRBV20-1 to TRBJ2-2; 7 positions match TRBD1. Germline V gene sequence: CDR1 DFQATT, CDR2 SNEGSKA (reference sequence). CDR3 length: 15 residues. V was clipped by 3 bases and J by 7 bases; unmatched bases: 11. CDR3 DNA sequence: TGCAGTGCTAGTTTTGTCCAGGGGGACGTCGGGGAGCTGTTTTTT. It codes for CSASFVQGDVGELFF.

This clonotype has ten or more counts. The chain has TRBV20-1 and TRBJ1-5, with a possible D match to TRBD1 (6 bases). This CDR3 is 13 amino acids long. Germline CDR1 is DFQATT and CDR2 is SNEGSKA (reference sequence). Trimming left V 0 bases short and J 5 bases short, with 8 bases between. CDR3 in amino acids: CSARDYRDQPQHF. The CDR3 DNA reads TGCAGTGCTAGAGACTACAGGGATCAGCCCCAGCATTTT.

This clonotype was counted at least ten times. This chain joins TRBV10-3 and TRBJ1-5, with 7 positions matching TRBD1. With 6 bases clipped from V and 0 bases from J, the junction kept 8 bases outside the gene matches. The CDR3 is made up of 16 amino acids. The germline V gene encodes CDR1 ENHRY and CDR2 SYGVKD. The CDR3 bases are TGTGCCATCAGCGAAAGAAGGGGGCATAGCAATCAGCCCCAGCATTTT. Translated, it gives CAISERRGHSNQPQHF.

The CDR3 bases are TGTGCCAGCAGTTCCACAGCCTACTGCGAGCAGTACTTC. Translated: CASSSTAYCEQYF. V gene TRBV25-1 combines with J gene TRBJ2-7; D is unclear. Between the trimmed V and J ends, which lost 5 bases and 6 bases, there was a span of 14 bases. Germline values: CDR1 MGHDK, CDR2 SYGVNS. The CDR3 extends over 13 amino acids.

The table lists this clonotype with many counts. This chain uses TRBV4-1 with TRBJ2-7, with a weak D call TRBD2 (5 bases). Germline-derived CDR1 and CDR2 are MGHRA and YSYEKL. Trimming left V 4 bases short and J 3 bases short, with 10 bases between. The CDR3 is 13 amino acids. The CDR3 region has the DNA TGCGCCAGCAGCCCCGGCGGGTACTACGAGCAGTACTTC. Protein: CASSPGGYYEQYF.

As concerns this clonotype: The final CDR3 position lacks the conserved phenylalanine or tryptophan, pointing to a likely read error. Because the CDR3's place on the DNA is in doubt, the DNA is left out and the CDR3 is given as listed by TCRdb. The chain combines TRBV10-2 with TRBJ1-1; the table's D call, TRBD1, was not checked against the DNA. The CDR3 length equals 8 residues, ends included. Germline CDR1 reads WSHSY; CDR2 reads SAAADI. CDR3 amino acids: CASSGRDR.

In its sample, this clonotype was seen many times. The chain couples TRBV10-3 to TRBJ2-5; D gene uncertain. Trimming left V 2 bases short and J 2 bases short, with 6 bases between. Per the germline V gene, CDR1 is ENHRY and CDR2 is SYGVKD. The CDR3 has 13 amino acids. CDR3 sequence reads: CAISEGQQETQYF. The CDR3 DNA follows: TGTGCCATCAGTGAGGGGCAGCAAGAGACCCAGTACTTC.

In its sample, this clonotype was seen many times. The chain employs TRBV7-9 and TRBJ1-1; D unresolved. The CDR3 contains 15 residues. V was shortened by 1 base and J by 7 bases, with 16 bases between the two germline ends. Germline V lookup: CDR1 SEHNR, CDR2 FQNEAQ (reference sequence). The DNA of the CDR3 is TGTGCCAGCAGCTTAGATGTGGCGATGGGCATTGAAGCTTTCTTT. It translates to CASSLDVAMGIEAFF.

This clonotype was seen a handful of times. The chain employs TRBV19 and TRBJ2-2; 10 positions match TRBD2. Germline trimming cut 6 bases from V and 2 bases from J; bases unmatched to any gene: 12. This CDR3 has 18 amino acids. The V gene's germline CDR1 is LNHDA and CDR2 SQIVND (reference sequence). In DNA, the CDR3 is TGTGCCAGTAGCGACCTCGGTTTAGCGGGGGGTAACACCGGGGAGCTGTTTTTT. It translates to CASSDLGLAGGNTGELFF.

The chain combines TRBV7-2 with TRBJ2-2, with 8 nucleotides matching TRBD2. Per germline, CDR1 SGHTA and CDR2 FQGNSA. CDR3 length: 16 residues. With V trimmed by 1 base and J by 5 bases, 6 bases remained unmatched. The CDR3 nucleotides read TGTGCCAGCAGCTTAGATTGGCGGGGGGTAACCGGGGAGCTGTTTTTT. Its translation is CASSLDWRGVTGELFF.

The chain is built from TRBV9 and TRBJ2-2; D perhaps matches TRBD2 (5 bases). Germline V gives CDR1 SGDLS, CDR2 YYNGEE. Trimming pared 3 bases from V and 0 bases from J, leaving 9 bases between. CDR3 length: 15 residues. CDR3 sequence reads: CASSGRAANTGELFF. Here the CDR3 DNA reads TGTGCCAGCAGCGGGCGGGCAGCGAACACCGGGGAGCTGTTTTTT.

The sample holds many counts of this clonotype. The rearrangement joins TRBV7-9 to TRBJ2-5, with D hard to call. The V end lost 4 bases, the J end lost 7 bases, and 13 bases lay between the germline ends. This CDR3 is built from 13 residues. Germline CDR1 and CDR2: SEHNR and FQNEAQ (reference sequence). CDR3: CASSSDGHGTQYF. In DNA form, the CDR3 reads TGTGCCAGCAGCTCGGACGGCCACGGGACCCAGTACTTC.

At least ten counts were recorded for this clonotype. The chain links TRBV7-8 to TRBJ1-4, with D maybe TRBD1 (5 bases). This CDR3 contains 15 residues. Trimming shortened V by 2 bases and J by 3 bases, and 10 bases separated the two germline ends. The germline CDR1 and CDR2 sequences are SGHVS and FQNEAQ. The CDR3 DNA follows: TGTGCCAGCAGCTTATCGGGGCTGGCTAATGAAAAACTGTTTTTT. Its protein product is CASSLSGLANEKLFF. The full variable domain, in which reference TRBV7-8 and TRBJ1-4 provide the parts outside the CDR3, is GAGVSQSPRYKVAKRGQDVALRCDPISGHVSLFWYQQALGQGPEFLTYFQNEAQLDKSGLPSDRFFAERPEGSVSTLKIQRTQQEDSAVYLCASSLSGLANEKLFFGSGTQLSVL.

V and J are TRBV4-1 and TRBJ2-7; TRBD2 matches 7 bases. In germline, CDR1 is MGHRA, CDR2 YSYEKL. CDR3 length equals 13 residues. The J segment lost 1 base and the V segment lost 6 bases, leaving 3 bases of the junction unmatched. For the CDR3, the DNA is TGCGCCAGCAGGCGGGAGAGGTCCTACGAGCAGTACTTC. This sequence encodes CASRRERSYEQYF.

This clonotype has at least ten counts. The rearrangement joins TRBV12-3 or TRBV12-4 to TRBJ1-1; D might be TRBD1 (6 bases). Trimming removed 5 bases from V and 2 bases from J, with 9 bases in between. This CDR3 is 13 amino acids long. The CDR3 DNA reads TGTGCCAGCAGTACAGGGATCAACACTGAAGCTTTCTTT. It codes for CASSTGINTEAFF.

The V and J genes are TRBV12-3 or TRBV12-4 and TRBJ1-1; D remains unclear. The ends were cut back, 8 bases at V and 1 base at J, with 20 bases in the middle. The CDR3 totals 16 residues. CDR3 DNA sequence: TGTGCCAGCCATCAGAGTGGAGGATTTTGGAACACTGAAGCTTTCTTT. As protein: CASHQSGGFWNTEAFF.

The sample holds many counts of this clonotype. CDR3 coding DNA: TGTGCCAGCAGCCAGGGACCCTCCGGCACTAATGAAAAACTGTTTTTT. This encodes CASSQGPSGTNEKLFF. V gene TRBV7-2 combines with J gene TRBJ1-4; perhaps TRBD1 as D (5 bases). The CDR3 covers 16 residues. Germline assignment: CDR1 SGHTA and CDR2 FQGNSA. V lost 5 bases to trimming and J lost 2 bases, with 15 bases between them.

Here the CDR3 DNA reads TGTGCCAGCAGTGTAAACTACAATGAGCAGTTCTTC. Protein: CASSVNYNEQFF. The chain couples TRBV25-1 to TRBJ2-1; no clear D gene. The CDR3 loop spans 12 amino acids. CDR1 and CDR2 from the germline V gene are MGHDK and SYGVNS. Trimming removed 4 bases from V and 3 bases from J, with 4 bases in between.

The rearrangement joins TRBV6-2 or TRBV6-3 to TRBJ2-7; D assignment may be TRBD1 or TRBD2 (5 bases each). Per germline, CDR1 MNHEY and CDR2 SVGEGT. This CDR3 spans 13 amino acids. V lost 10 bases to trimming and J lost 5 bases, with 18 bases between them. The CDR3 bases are TGTGCCACAGAGGGGCTACCCGAGGACGAGCAGTACTTC. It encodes CATEGLPEDEQYF.

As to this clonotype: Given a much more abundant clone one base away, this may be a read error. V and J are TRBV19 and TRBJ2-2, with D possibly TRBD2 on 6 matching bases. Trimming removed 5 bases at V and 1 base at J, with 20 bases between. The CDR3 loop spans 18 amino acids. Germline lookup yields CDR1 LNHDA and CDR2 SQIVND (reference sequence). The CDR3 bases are TGTGCCAGTAGTTGCGGCCCTTGGCGTAGCGGGAACACCGGGGAGCTGTTTTTT. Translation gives CASSCGPWRSGNTGELFF.

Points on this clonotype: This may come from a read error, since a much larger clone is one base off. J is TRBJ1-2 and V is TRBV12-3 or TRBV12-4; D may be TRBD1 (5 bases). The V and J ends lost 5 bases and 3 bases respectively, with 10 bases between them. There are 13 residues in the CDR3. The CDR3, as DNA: TGTGCCAGCAGTCGGGGACCAGACTATGGCTACACCTTC. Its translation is CASSRGPDYGYTF.

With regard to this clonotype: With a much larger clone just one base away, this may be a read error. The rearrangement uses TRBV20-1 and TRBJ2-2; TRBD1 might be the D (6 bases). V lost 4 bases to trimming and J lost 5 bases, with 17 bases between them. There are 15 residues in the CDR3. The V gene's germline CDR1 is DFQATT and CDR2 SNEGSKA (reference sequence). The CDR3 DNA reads TGCAGTGCTATAAAGATAGGGGGTTCAACCGGGGAGCTGTTTTTT. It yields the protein CSAIKIGGSTGELFF.